One sample yielded the 14 T cell receptor beta chains listed below, sequenced in a study of shared clonotypes between healthy human individuals. Sequencing used immunoSEQ multiplex PCR; TCRdb keeps in-frame clones, though not all of them. The sample holds under 1,100,000 clones, about 74% seen once. The specimen sequenced was memory CD4+ T cells sorted from blood. Described subset: CD45RA-negative fraction. These receptors were taken from a man between 18 and 29 years old in good health.

This chain uses TRBV6-5 with TRBJ1-1; D unclear. Germline V CDR1 and CDR2: MNHEY, SVGAGI. CDR3 size: 14 residues. Trimming pared 6 bases from V and 0 bases from J, leaving 11 bases between. The CDR3 loop reads CASRERLMNTEAFF. As DNA, the CDR3 is TGTGCCAGCAGAGAACGATTGATGAACACTGAAGCTTTCTTT.

The chain employs TRBV9 and TRBJ2-3; perhaps D is TRBD1 or TRBD2 (5 bases each). Germline CDR1 SGDLS, CDR2 YYNGEE. This CDR3 region has 16 residues. The germline V and J ends were trimmed by 0 bases and 4 bases, with 15 bases remaining between them. CDR3 loop: CASSVGNLLGADTQYF. The CDR3 DNA sequence: TGTGCCAGCAGCGTAGGAAACTTACTAGGGGCAGATACGCAGTATTTT.

The rearrangement joins TRBV10-3 to TRBJ2-7; no definite D call. Germline CDR1 reads ENHRY; CDR2 reads SYGVKD. Trimming removed 1 base from V and 1 base from J, with 2 bases in between. This CDR3 spans 12 amino acids. DNA for the CDR3: TGTGCCATCAGTGAGTTATCCTACGAGCAGTACTTC. Residues: CAISELSYEQYF.

V gene TRBV29-1 combines with J gene TRBJ2-7, with 8 bases lining up with TRBD2. V lost 6 bases, J lost 2 bases, and 6 bases stayed unmatched. The V gene's germline CDR1 is SQVTM and CDR2 ANQGSEA. There are 13 residues in the CDR3. The CDR3 sequence is CSVRTSSTYEQYF. CDR3 DNA: TGCAGCGTCAGGACTAGCTCTACCTACGAGCAGTACTTC.

The chain is built from TRBV2 and TRBJ1-5, with D perhaps matching TRBD1 (6 bases). The CDR3 consists of 13 residues. V lost 7 bases and J 7 bases, leaving 14 bases between the germline ends. Germline loops: CDR1 SNHLY, CDR2 FYNNEI. CDR3 DNA: TGTGCCAGCACAGGGGAGGTTGGGCAGCCCCAGCATTTT. The encoded protein is CASTGEVGQPQHF.

The chain uses TRBV14 and TRBJ2-1; 9 bases are shared with TRBD2. Trimming at V came to 1 base and at J to 2 bases, leaving 3 bases not matched to a gene. Germline V gene data show CDR1 as SGHDN and CDR2 as FVKESK. The CDR3 is 16 amino acids. CDR3 bases: TGTGCCAGCAGCCAAGTAGCGGGGGCTACCTACAATGAGCAGTTCTTC. Translation: CASSQVAGATYNEQFF.

CDR3 residues: CASGGQGLANYGYTF. The CDR3 DNA is TGTGCCAGCGGCGGACAGGGATTAGCTAACTATGGCTACACCTTC. The chain joins TRBV2 to TRBJ1-2; TRBD1 aligns across 8 bases. This CDR3 spans 15 amino acids. Germline values: CDR1 SNHLY, CDR2 FYNNEI. V lost 8 bases to trimming and J lost 0 bases; unmatched junction nucleotides: 8.

This sequence joins TRBV19 and TRBJ2-7, with TRBD2 identical over 13 bases. The length of the CDR3 is 19 residues. Germline V gene sequence: CDR1 LNHDA, CDR2 SQIVND (reference sequence). The J segment lost 4 bases and the V segment lost 6 bases, leaving 18 bases of the junction unmatched. CDR3 coding DNA: TGTGCCAGTAGGCAAACCTGGACTAGCGGGGGTTGGGCCCCGTACGAGCAGTACTTC. Its protein product is CASRQTWTSGGWAPYEQYF. The full variable domain, rest sourced from reference TRBV19 and TRBJ2-7, is DGGITQSPKYLFRKEGQNVTLSCEQNLNHDAMYWYRQDPGQGLRLIYYSQIVNDFQKGDIAEGYSVSREKKESFPLTVTSAQKNPTAFYLCASRQTWTSGGWAPYEQYFGPGTRLTVT.

The chain employs TRBV7-9 and TRBJ1-2; no clear D. Germline-derived CDR1 and CDR2 are SEHNR and FQNEAQ (reference sequence). The CDR3 totals 11 residues. V lost 3 bases, J lost 12 bases, and 11 bases lay in between. The CDR3 region is CASSLNLENTF. The DNA of the CDR3 is TGTGCCAGCAGCTTGAATTTGGAGAACACCTTC.

In its sample, this clone was seen a few times. The chain joins TRBV19 to TRBJ1-1; TRBD1 aligns across 8 bases. Germline assignment: CDR1 LNHDA and CDR2 SQIVND (reference sequence). The CDR3 is 15 residues long. The V and J ends lost 4 bases and 2 bases, in that order; junction bases with no gene match: 6. The CDR3 reads CASSTRTGLNTEAFF. CDR3 bases: TGTGCCAGTAGTACCCGGACAGGGTTAAACACTGAAGCTTTCTTT.

This chain uses TRBV18 with TRBJ1-4, with TRBD1 as a possible D gene (5 bases). The germline gives CDR1 KGHSH, CDR2 LQKENI. Trimming pared 6 bases from V and 5 bases from J, leaving 13 bases between. CDR3 size: 14 residues. CDR3 in DNA: TGTGCCAGCTCCGGGACCGTCGCAAATGAAAAACTGTTTTTT. It yields the protein CASSGTVANEKLFF. The variable domain in full, completed from reference TRBV18 and TRBJ1-4, reads NAGVMQNPRHLVRRRGQEARLRCSPMKGHSHVYWYRQLPEEGLKFMVYLQKENIIDESGMPKERFSAEFPKEGPSILRIQQVVRGDSAAYFCASSGTVANEKLFFGSGTQLSVL.

The CDR3 nucleotides are TGTGCCAGCAGCGGGAAGTACACAGATACGCAGTATTTT. This encodes CASSGKYTDTQYF. The chain uses TRBV7-2 and TRBJ2-3, with unresolved D. Germline V lookup: CDR1 SGHTA, CDR2 FQGNSA. The germline V and J ends were trimmed by 5 bases and 2 bases, with 8 bases remaining between them. The CDR3 extends over 13 amino acids.

This sequence joins TRBV11-1 and TRBJ2-1; 12 bases align to TRBD2. Germline loops: CDR1 SGHAT, CDR2 FQDESV (reference sequence). The J segment lost 4 bases and the V segment lost 5 bases, leaving 9 bases of the junction unmatched. The CDR3 contains 17 residues. CDR3 protein: CASSPRTSGALYNEQFF. Written as DNA, the CDR3 is TGTGCCAGCAGCCCTCGGACTAGCGGGGCGCTATACAATGAGCAGTTCTTC.

The rearrangement links TRBV7-2 to TRBJ2-1; D might be TRBD2 (6 bases). This CDR3 contains 17 residues. Germline V lookup: CDR1 SGHTA, CDR2 FQGNSA. V was clipped by 2 bases and J by 5 bases, with 19 bases between them. CDR3 sequence (DNA): TGTGCCAGCAGCTTATCATGGCTAGCGCAAAAGAACAATGAGCAGTTCTTC. It specifies CASSLSWLAQKNNEQFF.